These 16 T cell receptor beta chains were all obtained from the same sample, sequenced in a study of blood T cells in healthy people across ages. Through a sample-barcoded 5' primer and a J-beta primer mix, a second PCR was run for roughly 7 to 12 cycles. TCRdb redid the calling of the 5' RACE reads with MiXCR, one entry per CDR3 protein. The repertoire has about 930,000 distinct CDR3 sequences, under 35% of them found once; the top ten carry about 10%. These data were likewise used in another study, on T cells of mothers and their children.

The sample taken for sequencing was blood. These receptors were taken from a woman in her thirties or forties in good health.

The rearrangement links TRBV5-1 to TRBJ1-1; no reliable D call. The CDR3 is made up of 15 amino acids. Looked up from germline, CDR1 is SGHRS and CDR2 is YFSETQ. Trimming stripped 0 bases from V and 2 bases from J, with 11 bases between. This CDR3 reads CASSLAPAGNTEAFF. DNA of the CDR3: TGCGCCAGCAGCTTGGCTCCCGCAGGCAACACTGAAGCTTTCTTT.

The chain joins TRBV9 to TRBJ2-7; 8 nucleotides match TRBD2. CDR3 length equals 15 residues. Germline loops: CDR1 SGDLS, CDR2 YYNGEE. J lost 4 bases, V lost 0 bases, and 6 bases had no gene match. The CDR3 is CASSVGWTGGYEQYF. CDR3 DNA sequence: TGTGCCAGCAGCGTAGGCTGGACGGGGGGGTACGAGCAGTACTTC.

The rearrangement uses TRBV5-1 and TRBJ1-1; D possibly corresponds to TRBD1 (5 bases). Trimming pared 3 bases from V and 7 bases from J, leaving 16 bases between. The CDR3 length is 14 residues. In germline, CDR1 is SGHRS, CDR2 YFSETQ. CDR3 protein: CASSWASQAIEAFF. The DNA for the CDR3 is TGCGCCAGCAGCTGGGCCTCACAGGCGATTGAAGCTTTCTTT.

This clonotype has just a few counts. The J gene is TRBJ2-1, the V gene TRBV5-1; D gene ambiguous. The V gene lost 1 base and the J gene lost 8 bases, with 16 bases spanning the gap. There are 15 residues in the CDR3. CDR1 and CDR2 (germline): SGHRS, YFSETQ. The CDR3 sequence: CASSLRLPSFDEQFF. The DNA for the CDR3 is TGCGCCAGCAGCTTGCGACTCCCGTCCTTCGATGAGCAGTTCTTC.

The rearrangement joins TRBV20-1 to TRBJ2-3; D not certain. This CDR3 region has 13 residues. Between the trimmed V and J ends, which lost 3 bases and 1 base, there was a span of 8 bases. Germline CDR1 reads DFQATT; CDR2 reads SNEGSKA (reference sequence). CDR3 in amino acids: CSASVQGTDTQYF. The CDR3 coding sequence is TGCAGTGCTAGCGTCCAGGGCACAGATACGCAGTATTTT.

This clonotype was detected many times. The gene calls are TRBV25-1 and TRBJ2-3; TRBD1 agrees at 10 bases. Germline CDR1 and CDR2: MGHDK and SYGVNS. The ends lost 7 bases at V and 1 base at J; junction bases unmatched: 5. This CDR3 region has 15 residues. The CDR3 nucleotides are TGTGCCAGCACAGGGGACAGGGGAGGCACAGATACGCAGTATTTT. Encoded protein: CASTGDRGGTDTQYF. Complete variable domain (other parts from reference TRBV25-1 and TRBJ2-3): EADIYQTPRYLVIGTGKKITLECSQTMGHDKMYWYQQDPGMELHLIHYSYGVNSTEKGDLSSESTVSRIRTEHFPLTLESARPSHTSQYLCASTGDRGGTDTQYFGPGTRLTVL.

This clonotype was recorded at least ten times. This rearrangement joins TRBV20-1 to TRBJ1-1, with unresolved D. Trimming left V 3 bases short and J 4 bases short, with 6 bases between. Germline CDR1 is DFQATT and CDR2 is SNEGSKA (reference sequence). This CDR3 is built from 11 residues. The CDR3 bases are TGCAGTGCTAGGAAAGGCACTGAAGCTTTCTTT. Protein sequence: CSARKGTEAFF.

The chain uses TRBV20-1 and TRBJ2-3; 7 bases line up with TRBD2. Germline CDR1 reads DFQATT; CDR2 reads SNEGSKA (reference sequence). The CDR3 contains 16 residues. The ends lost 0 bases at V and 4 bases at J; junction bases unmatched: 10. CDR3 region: CSARDRLAWGADTQYF. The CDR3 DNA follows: TGCAGTGCTAGAGATCGACTAGCTTGGGGAGCAGATACGCAGTATTTT.

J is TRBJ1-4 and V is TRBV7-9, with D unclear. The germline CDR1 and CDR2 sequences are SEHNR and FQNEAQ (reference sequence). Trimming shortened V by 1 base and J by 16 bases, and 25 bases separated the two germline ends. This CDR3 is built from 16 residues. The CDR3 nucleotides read TGTGCCAGCAGCTTAGGCAGAGCATTTCCGTCGGATACGCAGTTTTTT. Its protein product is CASSLGRAFPSDTQFF.

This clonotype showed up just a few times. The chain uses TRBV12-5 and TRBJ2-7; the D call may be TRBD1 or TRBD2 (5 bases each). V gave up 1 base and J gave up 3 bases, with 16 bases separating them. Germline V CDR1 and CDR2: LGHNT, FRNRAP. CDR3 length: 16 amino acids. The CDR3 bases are TGTGCTAGTGGTTTGGGGGGTCGGGACGCGAGCTACGAGCAGTACTTC. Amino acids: CASGLGGRDASYEQYF. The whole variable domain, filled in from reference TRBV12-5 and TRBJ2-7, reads DARVTQTPRHKVTEMGQEVTMRCQPILGHNTVFWYRQTMMQGLELLAYFRNRAPLDDSGMPKDRFSAEMPDATLATLKIQPSEPRDSAVYFCASGLGGRDASYEQYFGPGTRLTVT.

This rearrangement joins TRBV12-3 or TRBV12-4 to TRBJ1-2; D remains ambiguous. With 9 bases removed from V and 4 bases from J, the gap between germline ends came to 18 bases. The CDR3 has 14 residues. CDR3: CASQSHGRAYGYTF. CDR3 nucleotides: TGTGCCAGTCAGTCCCATGGCAGAGCCTATGGCTACACCTTC.

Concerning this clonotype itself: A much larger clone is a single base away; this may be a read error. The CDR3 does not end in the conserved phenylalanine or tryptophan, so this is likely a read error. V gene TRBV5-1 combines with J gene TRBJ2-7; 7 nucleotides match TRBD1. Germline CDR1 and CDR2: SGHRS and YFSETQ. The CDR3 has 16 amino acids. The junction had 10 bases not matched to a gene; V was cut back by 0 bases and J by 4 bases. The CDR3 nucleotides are TGCGCCAGCAGCTTGGGGGGGAGTGGGACAGCTTACGAGCAGTACTGC. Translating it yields CASSLGGSGTAYEQYC.

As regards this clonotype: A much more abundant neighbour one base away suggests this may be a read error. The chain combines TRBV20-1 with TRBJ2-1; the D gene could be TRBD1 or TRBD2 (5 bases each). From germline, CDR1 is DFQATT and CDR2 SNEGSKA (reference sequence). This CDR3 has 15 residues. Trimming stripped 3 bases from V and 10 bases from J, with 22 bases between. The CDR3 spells CSARDTRGNDYEQFF. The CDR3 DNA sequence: TGCAGTGCTAGGGACACCCGGGGAAATGATTACGAGCAGTTCTTC.

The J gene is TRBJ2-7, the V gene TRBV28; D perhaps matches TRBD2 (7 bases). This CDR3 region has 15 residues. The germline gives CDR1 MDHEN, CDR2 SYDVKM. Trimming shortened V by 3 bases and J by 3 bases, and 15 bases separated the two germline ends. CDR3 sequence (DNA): TGTGCCAGCAGTTTCGGGGGGCAGGGGCTCTACGAGCAGTACTTC. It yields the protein CASSFGGQGLYEQYF.

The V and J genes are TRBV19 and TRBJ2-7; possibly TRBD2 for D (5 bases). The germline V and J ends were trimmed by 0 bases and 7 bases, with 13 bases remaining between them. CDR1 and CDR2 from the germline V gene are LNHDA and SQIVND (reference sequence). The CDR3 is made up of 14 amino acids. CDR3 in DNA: TGTGCCAGTAGTATAGATCGGGATGACGCGGAGCAGTACTTC. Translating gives CASSIDRDDAEQYF.

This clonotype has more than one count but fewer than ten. CDR3 sequence reads: CSARDSGTSGLYQETQYF. Written as DNA, the CDR3 is TGCAGTGCTAGGGACTCCGGGACTAGCGGGCTGTACCAAGAGACCCAGTACTTC. The chain joins TRBV20-1 to TRBJ2-5; TRBD2 matches 12 bases. Germline CDR1 is DFQATT and CDR2 is SNEGSKA (reference sequence). The CDR3 spans 18 residues. With 3 bases clipped from V and 0 bases from J, the junction kept 11 bases outside the gene matches.